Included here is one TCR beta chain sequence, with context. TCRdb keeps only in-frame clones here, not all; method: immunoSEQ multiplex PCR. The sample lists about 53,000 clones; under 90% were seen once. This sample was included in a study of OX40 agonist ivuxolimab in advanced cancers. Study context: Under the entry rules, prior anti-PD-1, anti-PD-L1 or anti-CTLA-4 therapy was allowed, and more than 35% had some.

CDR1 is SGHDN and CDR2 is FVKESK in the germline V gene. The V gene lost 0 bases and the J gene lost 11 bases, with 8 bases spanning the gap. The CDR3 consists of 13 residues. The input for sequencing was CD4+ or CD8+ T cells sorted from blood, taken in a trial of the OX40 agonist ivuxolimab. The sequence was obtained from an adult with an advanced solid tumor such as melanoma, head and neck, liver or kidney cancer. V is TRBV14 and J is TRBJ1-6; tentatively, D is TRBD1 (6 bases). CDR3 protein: CASSQERGTPLHF. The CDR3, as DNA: TGTGCCAGCAGCCAAGAAAGGGGGACACCCCTCCACTTT. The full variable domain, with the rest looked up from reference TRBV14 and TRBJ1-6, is EAGVTQFPSHSVIEKGQTVTLRCDPISGHDNLYWYRRVMGKEIKFLLHFVKESKQDESGMPNNRFLAERTGGTYSTLKVQPAELEDSGVYFCASSQERGTPLHFGNGTRLTVT.